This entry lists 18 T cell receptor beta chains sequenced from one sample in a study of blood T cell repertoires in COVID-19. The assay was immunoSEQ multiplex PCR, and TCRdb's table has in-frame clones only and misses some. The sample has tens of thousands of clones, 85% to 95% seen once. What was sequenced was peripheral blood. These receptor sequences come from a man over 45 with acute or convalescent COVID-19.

CDR3 region: CASSLARAGFKGTEAFF. As DNA, the CDR3 is TGTGCCAGCAGCTTGGCCCGCGCAGGGTTTAAGGGCACTGAAGCTTTCTTT. The chain employs TRBV5-5 and TRBJ1-1, with a possible D match to TRBD1 (5 bases). This CDR3 comprises 17 residues. Germline assignment: CDR1 SGHKS and CDR2 YYEKEE (reference sequence). Deletions cut 0 bases from V and 4 bases from J, with 19 bases between.

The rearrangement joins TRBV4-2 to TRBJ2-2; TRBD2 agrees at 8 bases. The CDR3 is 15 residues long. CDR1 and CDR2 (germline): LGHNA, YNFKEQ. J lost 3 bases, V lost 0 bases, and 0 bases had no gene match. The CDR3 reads CASSQERGDTGELFF. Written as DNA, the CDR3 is TGTGCCAGCAGCCAAGAGCGGGGGGACACCGGGGAGCTGTTTTTT.

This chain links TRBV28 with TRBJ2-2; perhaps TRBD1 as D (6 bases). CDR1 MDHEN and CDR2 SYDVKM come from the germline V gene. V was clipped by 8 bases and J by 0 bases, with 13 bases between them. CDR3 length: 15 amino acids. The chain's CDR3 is CASLQGAANTGELFF. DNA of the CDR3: TGTGCCAGCCTACAGGGCGCTGCGAACACCGGGGAGCTGTTTTTT.

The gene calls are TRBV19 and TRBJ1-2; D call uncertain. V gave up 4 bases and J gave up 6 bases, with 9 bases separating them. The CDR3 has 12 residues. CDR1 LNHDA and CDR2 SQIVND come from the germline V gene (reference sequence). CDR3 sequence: CASSSEADGYTF. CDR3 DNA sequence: TGTGCCAGTAGTAGTGAGGCTGATGGCTACACCTTC.

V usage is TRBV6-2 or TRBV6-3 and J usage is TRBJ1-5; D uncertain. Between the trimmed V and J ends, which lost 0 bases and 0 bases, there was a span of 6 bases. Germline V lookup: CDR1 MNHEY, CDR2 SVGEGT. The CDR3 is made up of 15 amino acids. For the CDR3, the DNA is TGTGCCAGCAGTTACTCGGAGTTTAGCAATCAGCCCCAGCATTTT. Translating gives CASSYSEFSNQPQHF.

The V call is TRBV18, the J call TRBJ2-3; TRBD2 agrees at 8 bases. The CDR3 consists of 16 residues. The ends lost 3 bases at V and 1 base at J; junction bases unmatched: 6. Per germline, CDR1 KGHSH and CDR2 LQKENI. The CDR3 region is CASSPRLATGTDTQYF. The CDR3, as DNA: TGTGCCAGCTCACCCAGACTAGCGACGGGCACAGATACGCAGTATTTT.

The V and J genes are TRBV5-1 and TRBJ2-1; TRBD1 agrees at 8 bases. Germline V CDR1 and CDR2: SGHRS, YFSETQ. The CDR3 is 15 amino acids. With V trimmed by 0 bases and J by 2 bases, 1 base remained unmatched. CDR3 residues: CASSLAQGAYNEQFF. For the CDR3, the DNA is TGCGCCAGCAGCTTGGCACAGGGGGCCTACAATGAGCAGTTCTTC.

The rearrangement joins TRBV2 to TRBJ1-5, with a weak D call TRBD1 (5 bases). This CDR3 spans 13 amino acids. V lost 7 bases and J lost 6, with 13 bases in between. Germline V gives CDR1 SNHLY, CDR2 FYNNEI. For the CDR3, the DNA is TGTGCCAGCAACGGGGGTAGGAGTCAGCCCCAGCATTTT. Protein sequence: CASNGGRSQPQHF.

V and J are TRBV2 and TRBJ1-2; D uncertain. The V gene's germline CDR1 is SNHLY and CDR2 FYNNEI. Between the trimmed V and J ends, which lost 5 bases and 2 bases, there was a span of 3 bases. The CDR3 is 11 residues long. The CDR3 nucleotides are TGTGCCAGCAGTCTCAACTATGGCTACACCTTC. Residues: CASSLNYGYTF.

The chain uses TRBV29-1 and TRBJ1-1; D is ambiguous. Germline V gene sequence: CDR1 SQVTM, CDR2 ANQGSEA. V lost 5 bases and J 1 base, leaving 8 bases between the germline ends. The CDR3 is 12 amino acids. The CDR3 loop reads CSVRSSNTEAFF. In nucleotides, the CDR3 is TGCAGCGTTCGGAGTTCGAACACTGAAGCTTTCTTT.

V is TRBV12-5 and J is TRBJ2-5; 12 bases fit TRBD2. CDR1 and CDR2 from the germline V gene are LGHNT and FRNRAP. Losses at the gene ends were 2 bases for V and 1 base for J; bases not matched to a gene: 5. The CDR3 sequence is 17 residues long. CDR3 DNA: TGTGCTAGTGGTTTGACCCGACTAGCGGGGGCCCAAGAGACCCAGTACTTC. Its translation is CASGLTRLAGAQETQYF.

The DNA for the CDR3 is TGTGCCAGCAGCGCGGGACAGGGTTCGAACTATGGCTACACCTTC. This sequence encodes CASSAGQGSNYGYTF. This sequence joins TRBV9 and TRBJ1-2; 9 nucleotides align to TRBD1. The V and J ends lost 3 bases and 2 bases, in that order; junction bases with no gene match: 5. Germline CDR1 SGDLS, CDR2 YYNGEE. The CDR3 is 15 residues long.

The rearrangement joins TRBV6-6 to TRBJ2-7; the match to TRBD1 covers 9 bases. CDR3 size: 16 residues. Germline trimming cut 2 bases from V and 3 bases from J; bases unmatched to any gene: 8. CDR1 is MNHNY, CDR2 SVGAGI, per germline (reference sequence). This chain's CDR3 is CASSYLDRGKDYEQYF. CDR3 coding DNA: TGTGCCAGCAGTTACCTGGACAGGGGCAAAGACTACGAGCAGTACTTC.

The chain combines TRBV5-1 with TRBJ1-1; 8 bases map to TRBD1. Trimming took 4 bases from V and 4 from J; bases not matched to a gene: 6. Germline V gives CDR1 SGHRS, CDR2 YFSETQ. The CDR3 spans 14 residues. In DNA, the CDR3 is TGCGCCAGCAGCGGAGGGACAGGAGTCACTGAAGCTTTCTTT. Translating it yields CASSGGTGVTEAFF.

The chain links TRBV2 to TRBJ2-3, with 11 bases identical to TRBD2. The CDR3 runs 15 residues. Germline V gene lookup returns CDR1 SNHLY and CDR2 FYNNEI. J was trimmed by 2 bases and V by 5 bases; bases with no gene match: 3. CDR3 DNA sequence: TGTGCCAGCAGTCGACTAGCGGGATCCACAGATACGCAGTATTTT. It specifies CASSRLAGSTDTQYF.

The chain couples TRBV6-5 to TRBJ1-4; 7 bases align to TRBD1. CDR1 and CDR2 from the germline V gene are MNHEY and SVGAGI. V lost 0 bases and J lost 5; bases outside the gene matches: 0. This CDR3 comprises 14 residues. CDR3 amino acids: CASSYSGQNEKLFF. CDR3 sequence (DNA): TGTGCCAGCAGTTACTCGGGACAGAATGAAAAACTGTTTTTT.

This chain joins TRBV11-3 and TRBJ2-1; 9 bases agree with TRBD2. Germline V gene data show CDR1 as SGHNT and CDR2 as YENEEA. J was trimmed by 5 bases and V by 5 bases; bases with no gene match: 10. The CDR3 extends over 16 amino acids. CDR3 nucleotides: TGTGCCAGCAGCCCCCGGGGAGCGGGGGGTCACAATGAGCAGTTCTTC. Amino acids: CASSPRGAGGHNEQFF.

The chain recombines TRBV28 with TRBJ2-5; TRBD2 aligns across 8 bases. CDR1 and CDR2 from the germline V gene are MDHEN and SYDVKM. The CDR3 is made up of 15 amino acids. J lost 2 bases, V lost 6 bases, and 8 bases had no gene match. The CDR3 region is CASSPLGGGQETQYF. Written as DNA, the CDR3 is TGTGCCAGCAGCCCACTGGGCGGGGGGCAAGAGACCCAGTACTTC.